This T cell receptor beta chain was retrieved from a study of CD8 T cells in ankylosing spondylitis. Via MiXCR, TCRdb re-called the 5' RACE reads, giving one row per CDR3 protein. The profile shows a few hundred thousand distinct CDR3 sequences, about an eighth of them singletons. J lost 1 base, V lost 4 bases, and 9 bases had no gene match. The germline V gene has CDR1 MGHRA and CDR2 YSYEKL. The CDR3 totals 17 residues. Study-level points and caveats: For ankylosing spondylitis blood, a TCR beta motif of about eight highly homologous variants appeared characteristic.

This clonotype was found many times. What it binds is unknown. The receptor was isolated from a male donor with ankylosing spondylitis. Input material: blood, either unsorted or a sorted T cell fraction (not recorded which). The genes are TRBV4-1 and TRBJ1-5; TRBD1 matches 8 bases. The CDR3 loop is CASSLVRTGSSNQPQHF. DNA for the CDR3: TGCGCCAGCAGCCTCGTTCGGACAGGGAGCAGCAATCAGCCCCAGCATTTT.